This TCR beta chain was identified in a study of cytomegalovirus exposure and HLA in healthy donors. Study information: Of the donors genotyped, 300 to 500 in all, over 80% fell in the Caucasian-associated ancestry cluster.

Study-wide findings and caveats: Prior analysis indicated that the majority of TCR beta V segments exhibited productivity approximately 87% or approximately 30% of the time. According to a later analysis, most TCR beta chains associated with CMV appeared HLA-restricted.

60 Vbeta and 13 Jbeta primers were used in PCR. The table came from immunoSEQ multiplex PCR; TCRdb's copy has only in-frame clones and leaves some out. The table shows around 120,000 clones, with around four fifths occurring only once. For this clone: Its antigen is currently unknown. One end of the junction fails to match germline, which may point to a read error.

Germline V lookup: CDR1 ENHRY, CDR2 SYGVKD. CDR3 length: 16 residues. The rearrangement uses TRBV10-3 and TRBJ2-2; 8 bases map to TRBD2. The source of this sequence is a male donor in good health and CMV-seropositive. Sequencing was performed on PBMCs. The CDR3 DNA reads as TGTGCCATCAGTGGCACTAGCGGATCGAACACCGGGAAGCTGTTTTTT. Translation: CAISGTSGSNTGKLFF.